These 4 T cell receptor beta chains share one sample of origin, sequenced in a study of cytomegalovirus exposure and HLA in healthy donors. Use of 60 Vbeta and 13 Jbeta primers characterized the PCR. The assay was immunoSEQ multiplex PCR, and TCRdb's table has in-frame clones only and misses some. The sample holds approximately 120,000 clones, 77% seen once. Sequencing input: PBMCs. These TCRs come from a middle-aged man in good health and CMV-seropositive.

This chain links TRBV5-1 with TRBJ1-2; no clear D. Germline V CDR1 and CDR2: SGHRS, YFSETQ. The CDR3 length is 15 residues. The V and J ends lost 3 bases and 4 bases respectively, with 16 bases between them. CDR3 bases: TGCGCCAGCAGCTCCCAGGCAGGCACGGCCTATGGCTACACCTTC. It encodes CASSSQAGTAYGYTF.

The chain links TRBV6-6 to TRBJ2-7; TRBD2 matches at 8 bases. There are 13 residues in the CDR3. V lost 7 bases, J lost 10 bases, and 12 bases stayed unmatched. The germline CDR1 and CDR2 sequences are MNHNY and SVGAGI (reference sequence). CDR3 protein: CASTLTSEGGQYF. CDR3 DNA: TGTGCCAGCACCCTGACTAGCGAGGGCGGACAGTACTTC.

The sample holds a few counts of this clone. The CDR3 region has the DNA TGTGCCAGCAGCGCCGACAGAGTCAATGAGCAGTTCTTC. As protein: CASSADRVNEQFF. This rearrangement joins TRBV11-1 to TRBJ2-1; maybe TRBD1 (5 bases). Trimming took off 5 bases at V and 6 bases at J, with 11 bases between the two ends. CDR3 length: 13 amino acids. Germline-derived CDR1 and CDR2 are SGHAT and FQDESV (reference sequence).

The chain has TRBV5-1 and TRBJ1-2; TRBD1 might be the D (5 bases). The CDR3 runs 12 residues. The germline V gene has CDR1 SGHRS and CDR2 YFSETQ. V was trimmed by 0 bases and J by 8 bases, leaving 8 bases between them. The CDR3 DNA reads TGCGCCAGCAGCTTGGAAAGGGGAGGCTACACCTTC. Its protein is CASSLERGGYTF.